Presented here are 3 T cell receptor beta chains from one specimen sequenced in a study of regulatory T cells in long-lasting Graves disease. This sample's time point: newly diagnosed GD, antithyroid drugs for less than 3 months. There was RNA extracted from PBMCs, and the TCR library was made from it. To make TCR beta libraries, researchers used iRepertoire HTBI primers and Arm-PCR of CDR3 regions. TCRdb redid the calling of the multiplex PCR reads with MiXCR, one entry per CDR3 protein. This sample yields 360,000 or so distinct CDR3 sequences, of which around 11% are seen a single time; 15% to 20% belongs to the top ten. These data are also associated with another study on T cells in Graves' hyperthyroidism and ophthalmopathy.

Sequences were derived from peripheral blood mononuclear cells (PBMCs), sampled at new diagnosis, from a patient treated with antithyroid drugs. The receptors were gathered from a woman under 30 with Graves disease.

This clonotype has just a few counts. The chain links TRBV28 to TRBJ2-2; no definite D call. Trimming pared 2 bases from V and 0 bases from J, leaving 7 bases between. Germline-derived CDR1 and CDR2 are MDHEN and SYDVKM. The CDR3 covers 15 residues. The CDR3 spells CASSLRFANTGELFF. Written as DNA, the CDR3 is TGTGCCAGCAGTTTAAGGTTCGCGAACACCGGGGAGCTGTTTTTT. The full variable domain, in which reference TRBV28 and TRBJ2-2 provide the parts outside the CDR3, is DVKVTQSSRYLVKRTGEKVFLECVQDMDHENMFWYRQDPGLGLRLIYFSYDVKMKEKGDIPEGYSVSREKKERFSLILESASTNQTSMYLCASSLRFANTGELFFGEGSRLTVL.

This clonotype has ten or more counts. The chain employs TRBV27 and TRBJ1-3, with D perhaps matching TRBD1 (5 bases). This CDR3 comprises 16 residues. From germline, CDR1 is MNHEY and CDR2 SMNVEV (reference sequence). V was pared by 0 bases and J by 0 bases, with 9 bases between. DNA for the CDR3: TGTGCCAGCAGTTTATCAGGGACGTTCTCTGGAAACACCATATATTTT. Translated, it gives CASSLSGTFSGNTIYF.

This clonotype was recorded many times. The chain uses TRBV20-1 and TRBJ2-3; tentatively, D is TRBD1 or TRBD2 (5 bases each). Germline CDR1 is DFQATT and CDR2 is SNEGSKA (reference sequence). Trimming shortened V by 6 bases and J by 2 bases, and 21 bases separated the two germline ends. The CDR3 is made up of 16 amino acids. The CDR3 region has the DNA TGCAGTGCCGACTGGAGTGAGGGGCAAACCACAGATACGCAGTATTTT. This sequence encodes CSADWSEGQTTDTQYF.